The T cell receptor beta chain described here comes from a study of blood T cell repertoires in COVID-19. On the study more broadly: Acute and convalescent COVID-19 samples came from the United States, Italy and Spain. PBMCs, B-cell-depleted T cells, or T cells provided the cDNA or gDNA that made up the material.

In the study's own analysis: Nucleated cell counts were estimated from reference gene primer amplification. TCRdb's copy holds only in-frame clones and misses some; the assay was immunoSEQ multiplex PCR. The DNA was the basis for D and trimming; V, J and clone size are from that table. The sample lists some 94,000 clones; 75% to 90% were seen once. Germline V gene sequence: CDR1 SGHRS, CDR2 YFSETQ. The CDR3 is made up of 17 amino acids. J lost 7 bases, V lost 4 bases, and 15 bases had no gene match. This receptor was obtained from a human donor in a cohort sampled during active COVID-19. Material for sequencing was peripheral blood. This chain uses TRBV5-1 with TRBJ2-1, with 9 bases identical to TRBD2. The CDR3 region is CASSRGVAGVVGNEQFF. The CDR3 DNA reads as TGCGCCAGCAGCAGGGGGGTAGCGGGAGTGGTTGGGAATGAGCAGTTCTTC.